A selection of T cell receptor beta chains follows, all from one sample in a study of control samples from healthy donors and cancer patients. TCRdb's copy holds only in-frame clones and misses some; the assay was immunoSEQ multiplex PCR. The sample has around 71,000 clones, over 75% seen once. What was sequenced was PBMCs. The origin of the receptors is a woman aged 50 to 60 with colorectal cancer. Each CDR3 is given with its conserved first and last residue. Rows give clone size only sometimes, using once, few, many, or a class for an expanded clone.

.	TRBJ2-3	TRBV29-1	CSVESGGTDTQYF
.	TRBJ1-1	TRBV14	CASSLRTTEIEAFF
.	TRBJ2-1	TRBV19	CASSSTPGDYNEQFF
once	TRBJ2-1	TRBV10-2	CASGPRPAGFNEQFF
.	TRBJ1-1	TRBV6-5	CASGGLVTNTEAFF
.	TRBJ1-6	TRBV19	CASSLGVMRQGNSPLHF
.	TRBJ1-5	TRBV18	CASSPLGLGTGVQPQHF
.	TRBJ2-7	TRBV21-1	CASSKNSRSYEQYF
.	TRBJ2-7	TRBV7-2	CASSLEVRAYEQYF
.	TRBJ2-3	TRBV3-1/TRBV3-2	CASSQAFSTDTQYF
.	TRBJ2-3	TRBV30	CAWTPRSGLTDTQYF
.	TRBJ2-2	TRBV2	CASSAEGSNTGELFF
.	TRBJ2-3	TRBV6-6	CASSLAGGGVADTQYF
.	TRBJ2-7	TRBV19	CASSTRRDGAGGAYEQYF
.	TRBJ2-5	TRBV27	CASSLVPTGETQYF
.	TRBJ2-1	TRBV19	CASSAGQGGRNEQFF
.	TRBJ1-1	TRBV3-1/TRBV3-2	CASSPRNAEAFF
.	TRBJ1-2	TRBV28	CASSFRQDSYGYTF
.	TRBJ2-1	TRBV11-3	CASSLGFRGGVEYNEQFF
.	TRBJ1-1	TRBV18	CASSPPLGIGLDTEAFF
.	TRBJ1-5	TRBV2	CASSPQPLDQPQHF
.	TRBJ2-7	TRBV28	CASIRTSGTYEQYF
.	TRBJ1-3	TRBV7-2	CASSGRAGNTIYF
once	TRBJ2-7	TRBV29-1	CSVAIGQGASYEQYF
.	TRBJ2-5	TRBV30	CAYQGGSETQYF
.	TRBJ2-5	TRBV11-1	CASSLFRTQETQYF
.	TRBJ2-1	TRBV25-1	CASSSHRATQFF
.	TRBJ2-2	TRBV4-1	CASSQDAGQVSTGELFF
few	TRBJ1-4	TRBV18	CASSLLKNEKLFF
.	TRBJ2-5	TRBV28	CASSWGTAQETQYF
.	TRBJ1-1	TRBV5-1	CASSTGTANTEAFF
.	TRBJ2-7	TRBV6-5	CAGKDSGGPGEQYF
.	TRBJ2-1	TRBV2	CASSEYRKNEQFF
once	TRBJ2-1	TRBV19	CASSNLARSSYNEQFF
.	TRBJ2-3	TRBV28	CASRQTTDTQYF
.	TRBJ2-1	TRBV2	CASSGYNEQFF
.	TRBJ2-1	TRBV5-1	CASSFRTVISSYNEQFF
.	TRBJ1-4	TRBV11-1	CASSLDRGGEKLFF
.	TRBJ2-3	TRBV13	CASSLWHAGGLTDTQYF
.	TRBJ1-2	TRBV7-2	CASSPPDSLGYTF
.	TRBJ2-5	TRBV5-4	CASSEKQGRETQYF
.	TRBJ2-7	TRBV11-2	CASTLGSGSVGEQYF
once	TRBJ1-2	TRBV6-6	CASSSPGGDSYGYTF
once	TRBJ1-1	TRBV10-3	CAISEGQGTTEAFF
.	TRBJ2-7	TRBV10-3	CATGAGGSSYEQYF
.	TRBJ2-7	TRBV4-1	CASSQEGRQGGQYF
.	TRBJ2-3	TRBV20-1	CSARLVNTQYF
.	TRBJ1-2	TRBV6-1	CASSERGGLTLAF
.	TRBJ1-5	TRBV18	CASSVEANQPQHF
.	TRBJ1-4	TRBV27	CASSDLRHLKLFF
.	TRBJ2-3	TRBV2	CASSSLDTQYF
.	TRBJ2-2	TRBV10-1	CASSLTSGLNTGELFF
once	TRBJ1-2	TRBV28	CASSLWDTSNYGYTF
.	TRBJ2-5	TRBV7-3	CASSSPGAGGGRETQYF
.	TRBJ1-2	TRBV11-2	CASNPLGLMRGLHGYTF
.	TRBJ2-6	TRBV27	CASSFRSGANVLTF
.	TRBJ1-1	TRBV29-1	CSVEDAGGVTTEAFF
.	TRBJ2-7	TRBV5-1	CASSLSSGTNYEQYF
.	TRBJ2-5	TRBV19	CASSTREGGETQYF
.	TRBJ1-3	TRBV18	CASSPEGRNSGNTIYF